This T cell receptor beta chain was sequenced during a study of blood T cell repertoires in COVID-19. The CDR3 runs 18 residues. Germline V lookup: CDR1 SGHTA, CDR2 FQGNSA. J gave up 2 bases and V 1 base, and 10 bases lay outside the gene matches. Generated by immunoSEQ multiplex PCR, the TCRdb table keeps only in-frame clones and is missing some. The repertoire holds about 24,000 clones, about 91% seen once, with around 30% in the top ten. This clonotype was obtained from a man aged 65 to 85 with active COVID-19. J is TRBJ2-2 and V is TRBV7-2; 7 nucleotides agree with TRBD2. Sequenced material: peripheral blood. The CDR3 bases are TGTGCCAGCAGCTTAGGTTACACCCGGGAGGTTAACACCGGGGAGCTGTTTTTT. This gives the protein CASSLGYTREVNTGELFF.